The text below deals with one T cell receptor beta chain. What it recognizes is unknown. Clones were sequenced by immunoSEQ multiplex PCR, and TCRdb holds only the in-frame ones, with some missing. The data contain approximately 100,000 clones, about 90% of them seen just once; the ten biggest clones take up 0.7% to 0.9%. This record comes from a study of graft-versus-host responses after intestinal transplantation. On the study more broadly: Among the recipients, transplants were multivisceral, liver-intestinal, or isolated intestinal. Overall study findings and caveats: Elevated graft-versus-host to host-versus-graft clonal ratios in allografts were recorded for patients with graft-donor T cell macrochimerism. Analysis identified GvH clones in recipient marrow, with some appearing first in ileum or blood.

This receptor was obtained from a human donor who received an intestinal transplant. The sample here was unstimulated CD4+ T cells sorted from spleen or lymph node cells, taken before intestinal transplant.

The CDR3 spells CASSESGGWNEQYF. The CDR3 region has the DNA TGCGCCAGCAGTGAGTCGGGGGGCTGGAACGAGCAGTACTTC. The chain couples TRBV10-1 to TRBJ2-7; D tentatively reads TRBD1 or TRBD2 (6 bases each). Germline V gene sequence: CDR1 WNHNN, CDR2 SYGVQD (reference sequence). This CDR3 has 14 amino acids. Trimming cost V 0 bases and J 5 bases, with 11 bases left between them.